The 10 T cell receptor beta chains reported below all come from one sample, sequenced in a study of T cell repertoires in ileal Crohn's disease. Time point given: neoterminal ileum biopsy at postoperative endoscopy, about 6 months after surgery. This table comes from immunoSEQ multiplex PCR, and its TCRdb copy is limited to in-frame clones, with some not included. The sample includes about 15,000 clones, over 70% of them seen just once. Sequenced input: ileal tissue. These receptors came from an adult with Crohn's disease.

This clone was seen more than once but under ten times. V is TRBV2 and J is TRBJ1-2, with a weak D call TRBD1 (6 bases). Germline lookup yields CDR1 SNHLY and CDR2 FYNNEI. The CDR3 consists of 13 residues. Trimming took off 3 bases at V and 8 bases at J, with 13 bases between the two ends. This chain's CDR3 is CASSDPGVGGYTF. CDR3 coding DNA: TGTGCCAGCAGTGATCCAGGGGTGGGAGGCTACACCTTC. The complete variable domain, with remaining parts taken from reference TRBV2 and TRBJ1-2, reads EPEVTQTPSHQVTQMGQEVILRCVPISNHLYFYWYRQILGQKVEFLVSFYNNEISEKSEIFDDQFSVERPDGSNFTLKIRSTKLEDSAMYFCASSDPGVGGYTFGSGTRLTVV.

In its sample, this clone was seen a few times. This chain links TRBV11-2 with TRBJ1-6; 8 bases align to TRBD1. Losses at the gene ends were 1 base for V and 5 bases for J; bases not matched to a gene: 4. CDR1 SGHAT and CDR2 FQNNGV come from the germline V gene. The CDR3 length is 16 residues. CDR3 coding DNA: TGTGCCAGCAGCTTAGGCGCAGGGGGCCATAATTCACCCCTCCACTTT. Amino acids: CASSLGAGGHNSPLHF.

The chain employs TRBV19 and TRBJ2-3, with D possibly being TRBD2 (6 bases). In germline, CDR1 is LNHDA, CDR2 SQIVND (reference sequence). The CDR3 consists of 16 residues. V was shortened by 5 bases and J by 6 bases, with 21 bases between the two germline ends. CDR3 nucleotide sequence: TGTGCCAGTAGTCCGCCAGCGGGCGGACGTGGGGATACGCAGTATTTT. This gives the protein CASSPPAGGRGDTQYF.

This rearrangement joins TRBV29-1 to TRBJ1-5; TRBD1 might be the D (5 bases). CDR1 SQVTM and CDR2 ANQGSEA come from the germline V gene. V lost 6 bases and J lost 6, with 18 bases in between. The CDR3 runs to 14 residues. This chain's CDR3 is CSVAGGGWGQPQHF. CDR3 in DNA: TGCAGCGTAGCGGGCGGGGGATGGGGTCAGCCCCAGCATTTT.

The chain joins TRBV9 to TRBJ2-3, with 8 bases fitting TRBD2. CDR3 length: 16 residues. CDR1 SGDLS and CDR2 YYNGEE come from the germline V gene. V shed 4 bases and J 5 bases; nucleotides not matched to a gene: 12. The CDR3 spells CASSPRGGTRGDTQYF. The CDR3 DNA follows: TGTGCCAGCAGCCCCAGAGGGGGGACTAGGGGAGATACGCAGTATTTT. The variable domain in full, with the rest retrieved from reference TRBV9 and TRBJ2-3, is DSGVTQTPKHLITATGQRVTLRCSPRSGDLSVYWYQQSLDQGLQFLIQYYNGEERAKGNILERFSAQQFPDLHSELNLSSLELGDSALYFCASSPRGGTRGDTQYFGPGTRLTVL.

V usage is TRBV5-4 and J usage is TRBJ2-3; TRBD2 matches at 8 bases. CDR1 and CDR2 (germline): SGHNT, YYREEE (reference sequence). V lost 4 bases, J lost 5 bases, and 6 bases stayed unmatched. This CDR3 region has 14 residues. The CDR3 DNA is TGTGCCAGCAGCCTCGGGACTAGTGGAGATACGCAGTATTTT. Translating it yields CASSLGTSGDTQYF.

This clone came up a few times. The V and J genes are TRBV9 and TRBJ2-3; D not certain. Germline V CDR1 and CDR2: SGDLS, YYNGEE. The CDR3 loop spans 19 amino acids. V gave up 4 bases and J gave up 4 bases, with 28 bases separating them. Here the CDR3 reads CASSSPSRRTATRSDTQYF. The CDR3, as DNA: TGTGCCAGCAGCTCCCCTTCCCGTCGGACGGCAACCCGGTCAGATACGCAGTATTTT.

The J gene is TRBJ1-4, the V gene TRBV5-8; D not certain. Germline V CDR1 and CDR2: SGHTS, YDEGEE. This CDR3 comprises 16 residues. Trimming left V 0 bases short and J 5 bases short, with 14 bases between. The CDR3 coding sequence is TGTGCCAGCAGCTTGGCCAGAGGGATGCCGAATGAAAAACTGTTTTTT. Translated, it gives CASSLARGMPNEKLFF.

V usage is TRBV7-2 and J usage is TRBJ2-7; D is undetermined. Trimming cost V 2 bases and J 3 bases, with 8 bases left between them. Germline CDR1 and CDR2: SGHTA and FQGNSA. The CDR3 covers 13 residues. The CDR3 sequence: CASSLNSIYEQYF. The DNA for the CDR3 is TGTGCCAGCAGCTTAAACAGCATCTACGAGCAGTACTTC.

The chain employs TRBV11-2 and TRBJ2-7; D is undetermined. Trimming cost V 5 bases and J 7 bases, with 12 bases left between them. CDR1 is SGHAT and CDR2 is FQNNGV in the germline V gene. The CDR3 loop spans 12 amino acids. The CDR3 coding sequence is TGTGCCAGCAGCCTCAGTGTACGGGAGCAGTACTTC. Encoded protein: CASSLSVREQYF.